The rows below give T cell receptor beta chains drawn from one sample of a study of cytomegalovirus exposure and HLA in healthy donors. Data came from immunoSEQ multiplex PCR; TCRdb stores just in-frame clones and leaves some out. This table has about 160,000 clones, almost 80% appearing once. Input material: PBMCs. These TCRs come from a man aged 18 to 29 in good health and CMV-seropositive. Both conserved end residues are part of each CDR3. The order of the fields is D gene, clone size, V gene, J gene, CDR3 DNA, CDR3 protein. D genes are given only for firm matches. Rows may omit the clone size; those that give it use once, few, many or a size class.

d_gene: TRBD2
abundance: -
v_gene: TRBV10-2
j_gene: TRBJ2-7
CDR3nt: TGCGCCAGCAGTGAACACGGACTAGCGGGAGCTGGCGAGCAGTACTTC
CDR3aa: CASSEHGLAGAGEQYF

d_gene: -
abundance: -
v_gene: TRBV9
j_gene: TRBJ1-2
CDR3nt: TGTGCCAGCAGCTCGGACACGGACAGCTCTAACTATGGCTACACCTTC
CDR3aa: CASSSDTDSSNYGYTF

d_gene: -
abundance: -
v_gene: TRBV5-1
j_gene: TRBJ1-3
CDR3nt: TGCGCCAGCAGCTTGCTTCCGAGCTCTGGAAACACCATATATTTT
CDR3aa: CASSLLPSSGNTIYF

d_gene: TRBD1
abundance: -
v_gene: TRBV10-2
j_gene: TRBJ2-7
CDR3nt: TGCGCCAGAGACAGGGGGCGTATGATGGGCCACGAGCAGTACTTC
CDR3aa: CARDRGRMMGHEQYF

d_gene: -
abundance: -
v_gene: TRBV7-2
j_gene: TRBJ1-1
CDR3nt: TGTGCCAGCACCCTTGCGCAGGGGTGGCACACTGAAGCTTTCTTT
CDR3aa: CASTLAQGWHTEAFF

d_gene: TRBD1
abundance: -
v_gene: TRBV7-2
j_gene: TRBJ1-1
CDR3nt: TGTGCCAGCAGGCGACAGGGACTCGGGACTGAAGCTTTCTTT
CDR3aa: CASRRQGLGTEAFF

d_gene: TRBD2
abundance: once
v_gene: TRBV7-2
j_gene: TRBJ2-5
CDR3nt: TGTGCCAGCAGCTTAGCGCGAGGGCTAGTGGGGGGGAATCGCGTGGAGACCCAGTACTTC
CDR3aa: CASSLARGLVGGNRVETQYF

d_gene: -
abundance: -
v_gene: TRBV5-8
j_gene: TRBJ2-7
CDR3nt: TGTGCCAGCAGCCCCCCTCCAGGGGTCGGAGGTTCCGGGGAGCAGTACTTC
CDR3aa: CASSPPPGVGGSGEQYF

d_gene: -
abundance: -
v_gene: TRBV5-1
j_gene: TRBJ2-6
CDR3nt: TGCGCCAGCAGCTTGAACAGGGGACTGTCTTCTGGGGCCAACGTCCTGACTTTC
CDR3aa: CASSLNRGLSSGANVLTF

d_gene: -
abundance: -
v_gene: TRBV6-1
j_gene: TRBJ2-5
CDR3nt: TGTGCCAGCAGTGAACAGGGAAGTAAGACCCAGTACTTC
CDR3aa: CASSEQGSKTQYF

d_gene: -
abundance: -
v_gene: TRBV19
j_gene: TRBJ1-1
CDR3nt: TGTGCCAGTATTCGTATGTCCCTGAACACTGAAGCTTTCTTT
CDR3aa: CASIRMSLNTEAFF

d_gene: -
abundance: -
v_gene: TRBV7-8
j_gene: TRBJ1-2
CDR3nt: TGTGCCAGCAGCTCAAGTTACAAAGACAGGATCGACACCTTC
CDR3aa: CASSSSYKDRIDTF

d_gene: -
abundance: -
v_gene: TRBV7-9
j_gene: TRBJ1-1
CDR3nt: TGTGCCAGCAGCTTAGGTGGGCAGGCCTATGAAGCTTTCTTT
CDR3aa: CASSLGGQAYEAFF

d_gene: -
abundance: few
v_gene: TRBV19
j_gene: TRBJ1-5
CDR3nt: TGTGCCAGTAGTATCCCAGGGATCGGACAGCCCCAGCATTTT
CDR3aa: CASSIPGIGQPQHF

d_gene: TRBD2
abundance: once
v_gene: TRBV10-1
j_gene: TRBJ2-7
CDR3nt: TGCGCCAGCAGTGAGATGGCTAGCGGGAGGATCTACGAGCAGTACTTC
CDR3aa: CASSEMASGRIYEQYF

d_gene: TRBD2
abundance: few
v_gene: TRBV29-1
j_gene: TRBJ2-7
CDR3nt: TGCAGCGTCAACCACGGGACTAGTTTGAACGAGCAGTACTTC
CDR3aa: CSVNHGTSLNEQYF

d_gene: -
abundance: -
v_gene: TRBV11-2
j_gene: TRBJ2-5
CDR3nt: TGTGCCAGCAGCTTAGGGACAAAGTGGGGGGGCGGAGAGACCCAGTACTTC
CDR3aa: CASSLGTKWGGGETQYF

d_gene: TRBD1
abundance: once
v_gene: TRBV28
j_gene: TRBJ1-1
CDR3nt: TGTGCCAGCAGACGCGGGACAGGGACTGAAGCTTTCTTT
CDR3aa: CASRRGTGTEAFF

d_gene: TRBD2
abundance: -
v_gene: TRBV4-3
j_gene: TRBJ2-7
CDR3nt: TGCGCCAGCAGCCCGGGACTAGCATATCGCTACGAGCAGTACTTC
CDR3aa: CASSPGLAYRYEQYF

d_gene: TRBD1
abundance: -
v_gene: TRBV7-8
j_gene: TRBJ1-5
CDR3nt: TGTGCCAGCAGACAGGGGGCGAGCAATCAGCCCCAGCATTTT
CDR3aa: CASRQGASNQPQHF

d_gene: TRBD1
abundance: -
v_gene: TRBV6-5
j_gene: TRBJ2-2
CDR3nt: TGTGCCAGCAGCAACAGGGGACCCGGGGAGCTGTTTTTT
CDR3aa: CASSNRGPGELFF

d_gene: TRBD1
abundance: -
v_gene: TRBV9
j_gene: TRBJ2-7
CDR3nt: TGTGCCAGCAGCGTAGGCTCGGACAGGGAAGGATACGAGCAGTACTTC
CDR3aa: CASSVGSDREGYEQYF

d_gene: -
abundance: few
v_gene: TRBV7-2
j_gene: TRBJ1-6
CDR3nt: TGTGCCAGCAGCTCGGGGAGGGGACCCTATTATCCCCTCCACTTT
CDR3aa: CASSSGRGPYYPLHF

d_gene: -
abundance: -
v_gene: TRBV28
j_gene: TRBJ1-2
CDR3nt: TGTGCCAGCAGCCGTCTTTATGGCTACACCTTC
CDR3aa: CASSRLYGYTF

d_gene: -
abundance: -
v_gene: TRBV7-9
j_gene: TRBJ1-2
CDR3nt: TGTGCCAGCAGTCTGACACCGGGGGAATCGAACTATGGCTACACCTTC
CDR3aa: CASSLTPGESNYGYTF

d_gene: TRBD1
abundance: -
v_gene: TRBV5-4
j_gene: TRBJ2-7
CDR3nt: TGTGCCAGCAGCGTGGGGGACAGACTCTCCTACGAGCAGTACTTC
CDR3aa: CASSVGDRLSYEQYF

d_gene: -
abundance: -
v_gene: TRBV19
j_gene: TRBJ1-5
CDR3nt: TGTGCCAGTAGTATAGGGTCGACAGTTTATCAGCCCCAGCATTTT
CDR3aa: CASSIGSTVYQPQHF

d_gene: -
abundance: -
v_gene: TRBV27
j_gene: TRBJ1-2
CDR3nt: TGTGCCAGCAGTTTATCCGGGAACTATGGCTACACCTTC
CDR3aa: CASSLSGNYGYTF

d_gene: -
abundance: -
v_gene: TRBV4-3
j_gene: TRBJ2-5
CDR3nt: TGCGCCAGCAGCCAAGGGACCCCCGGAGGCGAGACCCAGTACTTC
CDR3aa: CASSQGTPGGETQYF

d_gene: TRBD2
abundance: -
v_gene: TRBV18
j_gene: TRBJ2-7
CDR3nt: TGTGCCAGCTCCGGGGGGGACTCCTACGAGCAGTACTTC
CDR3aa: CASSGGDSYEQYF

d_gene: -
abundance: -
v_gene: TRBV15
j_gene: TRBJ1-2
CDR3nt: TGTGCCACCAGCAGCCACAGGAGCCGCAACTATGGCTACACCTTC
CDR3aa: CATSSHRSRNYGYTF

d_gene: -
abundance: -
v_gene: TRBV19
j_gene: TRBJ2-2
CDR3nt: TGTGCCGGAGGGGAGGCGAACACCGGGGAGCTGTTTTTT
CDR3aa: CAGGEANTGELFF

d_gene: -
abundance: -
v_gene: TRBV2
j_gene: TRBJ2-2
CDR3nt: TGTGCCAGCAGGAAGCACGGTGGGGAGCTGTTTTTT
CDR3aa: CASRKHGGELFF

d_gene: -
abundance: -
v_gene: TRBV13
j_gene: TRBJ1-4
CDR3nt: TGTGCCAGCAGCTTAGGCCCAGTACAGGTGAATGAAAAACTGTTTTTT
CDR3aa: CASSLGPVQVNEKLFF

d_gene: TRBD1
abundance: -
v_gene: TRBV5-4
j_gene: TRBJ1-2
CDR3nt: TGTGCCAGCAGCCCGGACAGGGGAGGTGGCTACACCTTC
CDR3aa: CASSPDRGGGYTF

d_gene: TRBD1
abundance: -
v_gene: TRBV9
j_gene: TRBJ2-7
CDR3nt: TGTGCCAGCAGCGTACAGGGGGCTCTTGGCTACGAGCAGTACTTC
CDR3aa: CASSVQGALGYEQYF

d_gene: -
abundance: few
v_gene: TRBV7-8
j_gene: TRBJ2-7
CDR3nt: TGTGCCAGCAGCCCCGACATAGCCTACGAGCAGTACTTC
CDR3aa: CASSPDIAYEQYF

d_gene: TRBD1
abundance: few
v_gene: TRBV6-1
j_gene: TRBJ1-3
CDR3nt: TGTGCCAGCAGTGACAAGACAGGGGGAGGAAACACCATATATTTT
CDR3aa: CASSDKTGGGNTIYF

d_gene: TRBD1
abundance: -
v_gene: TRBV5-6
j_gene: TRBJ2-7
CDR3nt: TGTGCCAGCAGCTTCCCCGCAGGGGGAAGAAACGAGCAGTACTTC
CDR3aa: CASSFPAGGRNEQYF

d_gene: -
abundance: -
v_gene: TRBV1
j_gene: TRBJ2-7
CDR3nt: TGCACCAGCAGCCGCGGTAAAGGGACAACTGACCACGAGCAGTACTTC
CDR3aa: CTSSRGKGTTDHEQYF

d_gene: TRBD1
abundance: -
v_gene: TRBV18
j_gene: TRBJ1-2
CDR3nt: TGTGCCAGCTCACCGTTACACATTACAGGGGATAATGCCCCTAACTATGGCTACACCTTC
CDR3aa: CASSPLHITGDNAPNYGYTF

d_gene: TRBD2
abundance: -
v_gene: TRBV7-6
j_gene: TRBJ2-7
CDR3nt: TGTGCCAGCAGCGCCTCAGCGGGAGCAACCTACGAGCAGTACTTC
CDR3aa: CASSASAGATYEQYF

d_gene: -
abundance: once
v_gene: TRBV21-1
j_gene: TRBJ1-4
CDR3nt: TGTGCCAGCAGCAAAAGGGGCCGACAGTTTGAGGATGAAAAACTGTTTTTT
CDR3aa: CASSKRGRQFEDEKLFF

d_gene: TRBD2
abundance: -
v_gene: TRBV27
j_gene: TRBJ2-7
CDR3nt: TGTGCCAGCAGTTGGCGGGAGAGCCCCTACGAGCAGTACTTC
CDR3aa: CASSWRESPYEQYF

d_gene: TRBD1
abundance: -
v_gene: TRBV27
j_gene: TRBJ1-2
CDR3nt: TGTGCCAGCAGTTTTAGGGGGCAGGGCTATGGCTACACCTTC
CDR3aa: CASSFRGQGYGYTF

d_gene: -
abundance: -
v_gene: TRBV4-1
j_gene: TRBJ1-1
CDR3nt: TGCGCCAGCAGCCAAGATTTGAGGCCCTACACTGAAGCTTTCTTT
CDR3aa: CASSQDLRPYTEAFF

d_gene: -
abundance: once
v_gene: TRBV10-1
j_gene: TRBJ1-1
CDR3nt: TGCGCCAGCAGCTTGGGCCCGAAAACAGACGCTGAAGCTTTCTTT
CDR3aa: CASSLGPKTDAEAFF

d_gene: -
abundance: -
v_gene: TRBV7-9
j_gene: TRBJ2-1
CDR3nt: TGTGCCAGCAGCTGGCCGAGTGGGGGGGCCCACAATGAGCAGTTCTTC
CDR3aa: CASSWPSGGAHNEQFF

d_gene: -
abundance: once
v_gene: TRBV9
j_gene: TRBJ2-3
CDR3nt: TGTGCCAGCAGCGTCTCAGGGGACATAAGTGGGGGCCCTCGGGATACGCAGTATTTT
CDR3aa: CASSVSGDISGGPRDTQYF

d_gene: -
abundance: -
v_gene: TRBV28
j_gene: TRBJ1-1
CDR3nt: TGTGCCAGCAGTTCCCCGCGAGCCGCCCTGAACACTGAAGCTTTCTTT
CDR3aa: CASSSPRAALNTEAFF

d_gene: TRBD1
abundance: -
v_gene: TRBV2
j_gene: TRBJ2-7
CDR3nt: TGTGCCCTCCGGGACAGTGCAACCTACGAGCAGTACTTC
CDR3aa: CALRDSATYEQYF

d_gene: -
abundance: -
v_gene: TRBV27
j_gene: TRBJ2-5
CDR3nt: TGTGCCAGCAGTGCCCGAGAGGGAGAGACCCAGTACTTC
CDR3aa: CASSAREGETQYF

d_gene: TRBD1
abundance: -
v_gene: TRBV7-9
j_gene: TRBJ1-2
CDR3nt: TGTGCCAGCAGCTTAGACCCCTCAGGGGGCGCGTATGGCTACACCTTC
CDR3aa: CASSLDPSGGAYGYTF